These 10 T cell receptor beta chains were sequenced from one sample in a study of T-cell reconstitution after alpha-beta-depleted transplantation in children. TCRbeta library preparation incorporated unique molecular identifiers. TCRdb reprocessed the PCR reads with MiXCR, giving one entry per CDR3 protein. The sample shows approximately 190,000 distinct CDR3 sequences, around 5.9% of them seen only once. This specimen consisted of PBMCs, obtained before TCRalphabeta/CD19-depleted stem cell transplant. The receptors originated from a girl in the first two years of life with combined immunodeficiency, due to receive a stem cell transplant.

This clonotype was seen ten or more times. The chain joins TRBV6-5 to TRBJ1-5; 7 positions agree with TRBD1. The CDR3 runs 16 residues. Germline loops: CDR1 MNHEY, CDR2 SVGAGI. The ends lost 7 bases at V and 0 bases at J; junction bases unmatched: 9. The CDR3 sequence: CASTFQGEYSNQPQHF. DNA of the CDR3: TGTGCCAGCACCTTTCAGGGGGAGTATAGCAATCAGCCCCAGCATTTT.

This clonotype was observed at least ten times. The chain has TRBV7-2 and TRBJ2-1; the D is unclear. Looked up from germline, CDR1 is SGHTA and CDR2 is FQGNSA. V lost 0 bases and J 4 bases, leaving 13 bases between the germline ends. The length of the CDR3 is 16 residues. CDR3 residues: CASSLAGLDPYNEQFF. The CDR3 DNA sequence: TGTGCCAGCAGCTTAGCCGGCCTCGACCCATACAATGAGCAGTTCTTC.

To note about this clonotype: A read error may explain this, as a much larger clone is one base away. This likely comes from a read error, as the CDR3 has no conserved phenylalanine or tryptophan at its end. The J gene is TRBJ1-6, the V gene TRBV6-1; D might be TRBD1 (6 bases). CDR3 length equals 13 residues. Germline assignment: CDR1 MNHNS and CDR2 SASEGT. Deletions cut 6 bases from V and 7 bases from J, with 10 bases between. CDR3 DNA: TGTGCCAGCAGCACAGGGTGGAATTCACCCCTCCACTAT. This sequence encodes CASSTGWNSPLHY.

The genes are TRBV27 and TRBJ2-7, with D possibly being TRBD1 (6 bases). Between the trimmed V and J ends, which lost 2 bases and 2 bases, there was a span of 10 bases. The CDR3 runs 14 residues. Germline values: CDR1 MNHEY, CDR2 SMNVEV (reference sequence). The CDR3 loop reads CASSLRGQTYEQYF. The CDR3 nucleotides are TGTGCCAGCAGTTTACGCGGACAGACCTACGAGCAGTACTTC.

This clonotype was seen repeatedly, ten times or more. The chain links TRBV12-3 or TRBV12-4 to TRBJ2-5, with 10 bases that match TRBD1. There are 14 residues in the CDR3. J lost 5 bases, V lost 6 bases, and 6 bases had no gene match. The DNA of the CDR3 is TGTGCCAGCAGCGACAGGGGGCTAATGGAGACCCAGTACTTC. Its protein product is CASSDRGLMETQYF.

This clonotype was seen ten or more times. The genes are TRBV4-1 and TRBJ2-5; the D gene is possibly TRBD2 (6 bases). The CDR3 covers 13 residues. Germline CDR1 and CDR2: MGHRA and YSYEKL. The V and J ends lost 6 bases and 4 bases respectively, with 12 bases between them. Here the CDR3 DNA reads TGCGCCAGCAGTATGCGGGGTTCAGAGACCCAGTACTTC. This codes for CASSMRGSETQYF.

The chain couples TRBV5-1 to TRBJ2-7, with TRBD1 matching over 7 bases. The CDR3 runs 17 residues. V lost 3 bases to trimming and J lost 0 bases; unmatched junction nucleotides: 12. Germline CDR1 is SGHRS and CDR2 is YFSETQ. The CDR3 DNA reads TGCGCCAGCAGCTCCAGTAGTACAGGGGCGGGCTCCTACGAGCAGTACTTC. Translating gives CASSSSSTGAGSYEQYF.

This clonotype was picked up many times. The V gene is TRBV6-5, the J gene TRBJ2-3; TRBD2 agrees at 7 bases. The J segment lost 6 bases and the V segment lost 2 bases, leaving 8 bases of the junction unmatched. Looked up from germline, CDR1 is MNHEY and CDR2 is SVGAGI. This CDR3 is 15 amino acids long. DNA of the CDR3: TGTGCCAGCAGTTACACGACTAGCCCTGAGGATACGCAGTATTTT. It translates to CASSYTTSPEDTQYF.

This clonotype was seen repeatedly, ten times or more. The J gene is TRBJ2-5, the V gene TRBV12-3 or TRBV12-4, with D perhaps matching TRBD2 (5 bases). CDR3 size: 18 residues. V was shortened by 7 bases and J by 0 bases, with 24 bases between the two germline ends. The CDR3: CASTNEGIGIPYQETQYF. The CDR3 nucleotides are TGTGCCAGCACCAACGAGGGAATCGGTATACCGTACCAAGAGACCCAGTACTTC.

This clonotype was detected many times. The rearrangement joins TRBV9 to TRBJ1-6; no definite D call. V was shortened by 0 bases and J by 0 bases, with 10 bases between the two germline ends. Germline CDR1 is SGDLS and CDR2 is YYNGEE. The CDR3 is made up of 17 amino acids. The CDR3 DNA follows: TGTGCCAGCAGCGTAGAGAAAGGAACCTCCTATAATTCACCCCTCCACTTT. It specifies CASSVEKGTSYNSPLHF.